The 12 T cell receptor beta chains below all came from one sample that was sequenced in a study of blood T cell repertoires in COVID-19. This table comes from immunoSEQ multiplex PCR, and its TCRdb copy is limited to in-frame clones, with some not included. The sample carries 60,000 or so clones, about nine tenths recorded once. The sample taken for sequencing was peripheral blood. Every receptor here comes from a human donor with acute or convalescent COVID-19. The donor label of this sample is uncertain.

This chain connects TRBV13 to TRBJ2-7, with 10 nucleotides matching TRBD1. J was trimmed by 10 bases and V by 0 bases; bases with no gene match: 12. The V gene's germline CDR1 is PRHDT and CDR2 FYEKMQ (reference sequence). This CDR3 has 16 amino acids. The CDR3, as DNA: TGTGCCAGCAGCTTAGGCCCGGGACAGGGGAGTCGTATACAGTACTTC. Protein sequence: CASSLGPGQGSRIQYF.

V and J are TRBV7-6 and TRBJ2-5, with 10 bases lining up with TRBD2. Germline lookup yields CDR1 SGHVS and CDR2 FNYEAQ. This CDR3 is 15 amino acids long. V trimming: 2 bases; J trimming: 2 bases; junction bases outside the gene matches: 2. The CDR3 sequence: CASSLFSGGQETQYF. Written as DNA, the CDR3 is TGTGCCAGCAGCTTATTTAGCGGGGGGCAAGAGACCCAGTACTTC.

This rearrangement joins TRBV18 to TRBJ2-7; 8 nucleotides agree with TRBD1. J was trimmed by 7 bases and V by 3 bases; bases with no gene match: 14. CDR3 length equals 16 residues. The germline V gene encodes CDR1 KGHSH and CDR2 LQKENI. The CDR3 DNA sequence: TGTGCCAGCTCACCCCCTAATTCAGGACAGGGCGGAGAGCAGTACTTC. The encoded protein is CASSPPNSGQGGEQYF. Full variable domain (remainder filled in from reference TRBV18 and TRBJ2-7): NAGVMQNPRHLVRRRGQEARLRCSPMKGHSHVYWYRQLPEEGLKFMVYLQKENIIDESGMPKERFSAEFPKEGPSILRIQQVVRGDSAAYFCASSPPNSGQGGEQYFGPGTRLTVT.

The rearrangement joins TRBV27 to TRBJ2-1; no reliable D call. Germline loops: CDR1 MNHEY, CDR2 SMNVEV (reference sequence). The CDR3 spans 12 residues. Trimming removed 6 bases at V and 9 bases at J, with 12 bases between. The CDR3 sequence is CASREYGSEQFF. The CDR3 DNA sequence: TGTGCCAGCAGGGAGTATGGTAGTGAGCAGTTCTTC.

J is TRBJ2-5 and V is TRBV19; 10 bases agree with TRBD1. Germline V gene data show CDR1 as LNHDA and CDR2 as SQIVND (reference sequence). The CDR3 is made up of 16 amino acids. The V gene end was trimmed by 3 bases and the J gene end by 4 bases; junction bases not matched to a gene: 8. The CDR3 reads CASSIWGTGARETQYF. The CDR3 DNA sequence: TGTGCCAGTAGTATTTGGGGGACAGGGGCTCGAGAGACCCAGTACTTC.

This rearrangement joins TRBV7-2 to TRBJ2-3; D may be TRBD2 (5 bases). The CDR3 consists of 15 residues. The germline V and J ends were trimmed by 5 bases and 1 base, with 13 bases remaining between them. The germline V gene encodes CDR1 SGHTA and CDR2 FQGNSA. The CDR3 reads CASSPQDWRTDTQYF. In DNA, the CDR3 is TGTGCCAGCAGCCCCCAGGACTGGCGCACAGATACGCAGTATTTT.

Written as DNA, the CDR3 is TGTGCCAGCAGCTTAATCGAGACAGGGGGCTCCTACGAGCAGTACTTC. The encoded protein is CASSLIETGGSYEQYF. The chain joins TRBV7-9 to TRBJ2-7; 9 bases agree with TRBD1. Looked up from germline, CDR1 is SEHNR and CDR2 is FQNEAQ (reference sequence). There are 16 residues in the CDR3. Trimming took 2 bases from V and 0 from J; bases not matched to a gene: 5.

The chain recombines TRBV18 with TRBJ1-6; 10 bases line up with TRBD1. The CDR3 consists of 16 residues. Germline V CDR1 and CDR2: KGHSH, LQKENI. Losses at the gene ends were 6 bases for V and 10 bases for J; bases not matched to a gene: 12. CDR3 amino acids: CASSSRTGGRESPLHF. CDR3 sequence (DNA): TGTGCCAGCTCCTCTAGGACAGGGGGACGGGAGTCACCCCTCCACTTT. Variable domain in full (rest from reference TRBV18 and TRBJ1-6): NAGVMQNPRHLVRRRGQEARLRCSPMKGHSHVYWYRQLPEEGLKFMVYLQKENIIDESGMPKERFSAEFPKEGPSILRIQQVVRGDSAAYFCASSSRTGGRESPLHFGNGTRLTVT.

In regard to this clone: At one boundary the junction diverges from the germline segment, which might be a read error. The rearrangement links TRBV2 to TRBJ2-4; TRBD2 matches at 7 bases. Germline CDR1 SNHLY, CDR2 FYNNEI. CDR3 length: 12 amino acids. The CDR3 loop is CASRPGEGKWDF. CDR3 coding DNA: TGTGCCAGCAGGCCCGGGGAGGGGAAGTGGGACTTC.

This chain links TRBV6-5 with TRBJ1-2; a possible D gene is TRBD1 (6 bases). V was clipped by 5 bases and J by 0 bases, with 7 bases between them. Germline CDR1 MNHEY, CDR2 SVGAGI. The CDR3 runs 13 residues. CDR3 nucleotide sequence: TGTGCCAGCAGTCGGACAGCTAACTATGGCTACACCTTC. It encodes CASSRTANYGYTF.

The chain employs TRBV2 and TRBJ1-5; tentatively, D is TRBD1 (5 bases). The CDR3 has 17 amino acids. Per germline, CDR1 SNHLY and CDR2 FYNNEI. V was pared by 10 bases and J by 0 bases, with 22 bases between. The CDR3 region has the DNA TGTGCCACCACGCGGTTGACAGCCCGCAATAGCAATCAGCCCCAGCATTTT. Translation: CATTRLTARNSNQPQHF.

V is TRBV18 and J is TRBJ2-1; TRBD1 agrees at 7 bases. In germline, CDR1 is KGHSH, CDR2 LQKENI. V lost 0 bases, J lost 2 bases, and 1 base stayed unmatched. The CDR3 length is 15 residues. As DNA, the CDR3 is TGTGCCAGCTCACCACCGGGGACAGCCTACAATGAGCAGTTCTTC. Protein product: CASSPPGTAYNEQFF.